These T cell receptor beta chains were read from a single sample in a study of blood T cell repertoires in COVID-19. Generated by immunoSEQ multiplex PCR, the TCRdb table keeps only in-frame clones and is missing some. Of about 260,000 clones detected, roughly 86% appear once; the ten largest clones hold over 9%. Sequencing input: peripheral blood. The receptors were sampled from a woman aged 30 to 39 with COVID-19, enrolled during active disease. The CDR3 runs from the conserved cysteine through the conserved F or W. D genes are given only for firm matches. Part of the rows lack a size; the others show once, few, many or a class for expanded clones.

>TRBD2|TRBV7-3|TRBJ2-2|.
TGTGCCAGCAGCCGACTAGCGGTCGAGGGGGAGCTGTTTTTT
CASSRLAVEGELFF
>TRBD2|TRBV5-1|TRBJ2-1|.
TGCGCCAGCAGCTTAACAGCGGGAGGCCCCAATGAGCAGTTCTTC
CASSLTAGGPNEQFF
>.|TRBV4-1|TRBJ1-2|.
TGCGCCAGCAGCCAAGATCACAGGGTAAACGGCTACACCTTC
CASSQDHRVNGYTF
>.|TRBV3-1/TRBV3-2|TRBJ2-6|.
TGTGCCAGCAGCCAAGGGGCCCTTGGGGCCAACGTCCTGACTTTC
CASSQGALGANVLTF
>TRBD2|TRBV28|TRBJ2-7|.
TGTGCCAGCATCGATCCGGGACTAGCCCTCTACGAGCAGTACTTC
CASIDPGLALYEQYF
>TRBD2|TRBV3-1/TRBV3-2|TRBJ2-3|few
TGTGCCAGCACTGCCGTTGGGACTAGCGGGATAAATACGCAGTATTTT
CASTAVGTSGINTQYF
>TRBD1|TRBV29-1|TRBJ2-3|few
TGCAGCGTTGTAGGGACAGGGGGCCCGAGGGATACGCAGTATTTT
CSVVGTGGPRDTQYF
>.|TRBV9|TRBJ1-4|.
TGTGCCAGCAGCGTAGCTCGGGGTCTTAATGAAAAACTGTTTTTT
CASSVARGLNEKLFF
>.|TRBV7-9|TRBJ2-3|.
TGTGCCAGCAGCTTAATGGAAGGCGCGGGAGATACGCAGTATTTT
CASSLMEGAGDTQYF
>TRBD2|TRBV7-6|TRBJ2-3|.
TGTGCCAGCAGCTTCGGACTAGCGGGAGGGTACACAGATACGCAGTATTTT
CASSFGLAGGYTDTQYF
>.|TRBV25-1|TRBJ2-7|.
TGTGCCAGCAGTGGTGGGGCCACCTACGAGCAGTACTTC
CASSGGATYEQYF
>.|TRBV5-4|TRBJ1-6|.
TGTGCCAGCAGCCAGGACAGTAATTCACCCCTCCACTTT
CASSQDSNSPLHF
>.|TRBV18|TRBJ1-6|.
TGTGCCAGCTCACCAAGGACAGTATATAATTCACCCCTCCACTTT
CASSPRTVYNSPLHF
>.|TRBV6-5|TRBJ2-1|.
TGTGCCAGCACAGGGTTAAATGAGCAGTTCTTC
CASTGLNEQFF
>.|TRBV7-9|TRBJ1-2|.
TGTGCCAGCAGCTTTGCGGTGAGCGGTGGCTACACCTTC
CASSFAVSGGYTF
>.|TRBV2|TRBJ2-2|.
TGTGCCAGCAGTGCGGAGGCGGTACCGAACACCGGGGAGCTGTTTTTT
CASSAEAVPNTGELFF
>.|TRBV29-1|TRBJ1-2|.
TGCACAGACCTTGCCCAGGATCGGTCCCTCTATGGCTACACCTTC
CTDLAQDRSLYGYTF
>.|TRBV2|TRBJ2-1|.
TGTGCCAGCAGTGAATGGGGACTCCAAAACAATGAGCAGTTCTTC
CASSEWGLQNNEQFF
>TRBD1|TRBV19|TRBJ2-2|.
TGTGCCAGTAGTACACTCGGGACAGCAAACACCGGGGAGCTGTTTTTT
CASSTLGTANTGELFF
>.|TRBV11-2|TRBJ2-7|.
TGTGCCAGCAGCGCTGACGTGGGCCCCCCCTACGAGCAGTACTTC
CASSADVGPPYEQYF
>TRBD1|TRBV10-3|TRBJ2-1|.
TGTGCCATCTGGGACAGGGGATACAATGAGCAGTTCTTC
CAIWDRGYNEQFF
>TRBD1|TRBV24-1|TRBJ2-1|.
TGTGCCACCAGTGCTCGTGGGACAGGGCCCTACAATGAGCAGTTCTTC
CATSARGTGPYNEQFF
>.|TRBV7-2|TRBJ1-6|few
TGTGCCAGCAGCTCTACCAGGAACTCCGGGAGGGCTTCACCCCTCCACTTT
CASSSTRNSGRASPLHF
>TRBD1|TRBV18|TRBJ1-1|.
TGTGCCAGCTCACCATCGGGACAGATGAACACTGAAGCTTTCTTT
CASSPSGQMNTEAFF
>TRBD1|TRBV28|TRBJ1-5|.
TGTGCCAGCGGAACCTGGACAGGGGATGCCAATCAGCCCCAGCATTTT
CASGTWTGDANQPQHF
>.|TRBV5-4|TRBJ2-1|.
TGTGCCAGCAGCTTGATCGTAGACAATGAGCAGTTCTTC
CASSLIVDNEQFF
>.|TRBV2|TRBJ1-1|.
TGTGCCAGCAGTGACCCAGGGATCTACACTGAAGCTTTCTTT
CASSDPGIYTEAFF
>.|TRBV6-1|TRBJ2-2|.
TGTGCCAGCAGTGAAATTCTGGGGGGCACCGGGGAGCTGTTTTTT
CASSEILGGTGELFF
>TRBD2|TRBV19|TRBJ2-1|.
TGTGCCAGTAGTATCGGGCGGGAGTACAATGAGCAGTTCTTC
CASSIGREYNEQFF
>TRBD1|TRBV30|TRBJ1-6|.
TGTGCCTGGAGTGTACTTAGGGGGCGCTTGCTTGTTCCACCCCTCCACTTT
CAWSVLRGRLLVPPLHF
>TRBD1|TRBV24-1|TRBJ1-2|.
TGTGCCACCAGTGAAAGTACGGGACAGGGATATGGCTACACCTTC
CATSESTGQGYGYTF
>TRBD2|TRBV7-9|TRBJ2-7|.
TGTGCCAGCAGCTTCCTCCGTGGAGGGACTAAAGACTACGAGCAGTACTTC
CASSFLRGGTKDYEQYF
>.|TRBV4-3|TRBJ2-7|.
TGCGCCAGCAGCCAGGAGATGTCCTACGAGCAGTACTTC
CASSQEMSYEQYF
>.|TRBV7-8|TRBJ2-3|.
TGTGCCAGCAGCTTATCCCAGGGACACACAGATACGCAGTATTTT
CASSLSQGHTDTQYF
>.|TRBV3-1/TRBV3-2|TRBJ2-7|.
TGTGCCAGCAGCCCTCAGGGGTTAGTGCAGTACTTC
CASSPQGLVQYF
>TRBD2|TRBV10-2|TRBJ2-7|.
TGCGCCAGCACTAGCGGGGAATACGAGCAGTACTTC
CASTSGEYEQYF
>TRBD1|TRBV7-9|TRBJ1-1|few
TGTGCCAGCAGCCCCACCCTGACAGGGGAGGACACTGAAGCTTTCTTT
CASSPTLTGEDTEAFF
>.|TRBV7-9|TRBJ2-7|.
TGTGCCAGCAGCAGGTGGGACACCTCCTACGAGCAGTACTTC
CASSRWDTSYEQYF
>.|TRBV27|TRBJ2-2|.
TGTGCCAGCAGTTTCCGTCCGGGGTCTTACACCGGGGAGCTGTTTTTT
CASSFRPGSYTGELFF
>TRBD1|TRBV27|TRBJ2-2|.
TGTGCCAGCCAACATGGACAGGGAGGCACCGGGGAGCTGTTTTTT
CASQHGQGGTGELFF
>TRBD1|TRBV28|TRBJ2-7|once
TGTGCCAGCAGTGGAACGGGACAGGGATACTCCTACGAGCAGTACTTC
CASSGTGQGYSYEQYF
>TRBD2|TRBV6-5|TRBJ2-1|.
TGTGCCAGCGCTCCTAGCGGAAGAGAGGATGAGCAGTTCTTC
CASAPSGREDEQFF
>.|TRBV3-1/TRBV3-2|TRBJ1-4|.
TGTGCCACCCAGGGATTAACTGAAAAACTGTTTTTT
CATQGLTEKLFF